This T cell receptor (beta chain) was observed in a study of shared clonotypes between healthy human individuals. Terminally differentiated effector memory CD45RA+ cells were left out of the naive CD8 fraction, which was CD45RO-negative and positively selected for CCR7. V was clipped by 0 bases and J by 4 bases, with 11 bases between them. Germline values: CDR1 SGHKS, CDR2 YYEKEE (reference sequence). The CDR3 totals 14 residues. Profiling relied on immunoSEQ multiplex PCR, and the TCRdb table lists in-frame clones only, not all of them. The table includes around 2.1 million clones, more than 85% detected once.

Sequencing was carried out using naive CD8+ T cells from PBMCs. The source is a young man in good health. Some clones in this sample may be carry-over from other donors' samples. This chain joins TRBV5-5 and TRBJ2-7; D possibly uses TRBD1 or TRBD2 (5 bases each). This CDR3 reads CASSLGYGAYEQYF. The CDR3 coding sequence is TGTGCCAGCAGCTTGGGTTACGGGGCTTACGAGCAGTACTTC.